The rows below give T cell receptor beta chains drawn from one sample of a study of OX40 agonist ivuxolimab in advanced cancers. Produced via immunoSEQ multiplex PCR; TCRdb's table is partial and in-frame only. The table shows tens of thousands of clones, with around four fifths occurring only once. The source material was CD4+ or CD8+ T cells sorted from blood, sampled in a trial of the OX40 agonist ivuxolimab. The receptors were sampled from an adult with an advanced solid tumor such as melanoma, head and neck, liver or kidney cancer. Both conserved end residues are part of each CDR3. The D gene is left open where the match is weak. Size is omitted from some rows. Given values are once, few, many or a class for expanded clones.

j_gene	abundance	d_gene	v_gene	CDR3nt	CDR3aa
TRBJ2-5	few	TRBD2	TRBV6-5	TGTGCCAGCAGGGGGACTACCAAAGAGACCCAGTACTTC	CASRGTTKETQYF
TRBJ2-7	NA	NA	TRBV30	TGTGCCTGGAGTGTTGGGGGTTACGAGCAGTACTTC	CAWSVGGYEQYF
TRBJ2-5	NA	TRBD2	TRBV7-2	TGTGCCAGCAGTCCCAGACGGGGACTAGCGGGAGAAGGGGAGACCCAGTACTTC	CASSPRRGLAGEGETQYF
TRBJ2-7	NA	NA	TRBV7-9	TGTGCCAGCAGCTTAGATGAGGGCTTC	CASSLDEGF
TRBJ1-5	once	NA	TRBV2	TGTGCCAGCAGCTCAGGGGATCAGCCCCAGCATTTT	CASSSGDQPQHF
TRBJ1-2	NA	NA	TRBV19	TGTGCCAGTACCCCAGACAGCTACTATGGCTACACCTTC	CASTPDSYYGYTF
TRBJ2-3	NA	NA	TRBV7-2	TGTGCCAGCAGCTTCGGGGGTAGCACAGATACGCAGTATTTT	CASSFGGSTDTQYF
TRBJ2-3	NA	NA	TRBV30	TGTGCCTGGAGTGTAGAAAGCACAGATACGCAGTATTTT	CAWSVESTDTQYF
TRBJ1-2	once	NA	TRBV15	TGTGCCACCAGCAGAGATCGACGACAGTGGGGCTACACCTTC	CATSRDRRQWGYTF
TRBJ2-4	NA	TRBD2	TRBV5-1	TGCGCCAGCAGTTCCGGGACTAGCGTCAATATTCAGTACTTC	CASSSGTSVNIQYF
TRBJ2-3	NA	NA	TRBV14	TGTGCCAGCAGCGAAACCCTCAGCGTATTCGCAGATACGCAGTATTTT	CASSETLSVFADTQYF
TRBJ2-1	NA	TRBD2	TRBV7-3	TGTGCCAGCAGCTCCCGGACTAGCGGGAGGTACAATGAGCAGTTCTTC	CASSSRTSGRYNEQFF
TRBJ2-1	NA	TRBD2	TRBV4-3	TGCGCCAGCAGCCAACCTAGCGGGGGGGTAAATGAGCAGTTCTTC	CASSQPSGGVNEQFF
TRBJ1-1	NA	NA	TRBV5-1	TGCGCCAGCACCACCGCGGGGGGAAACACTGAAGCTTTCTTT	CASTTAGGNTEAFF
TRBJ1-2	few	TRBD1	TRBV7-9	TGTGCCAGCAGCTCACAGGGGTTCGGCTACACCTTC	CASSSQGFGYTF
TRBJ1-1	NA	NA	TRBV5-1	TGCGCCAGCAGTAGGGGAGGCTCGTTGGACACTGAAGCTTTCTTT	CASSRGGSLDTEAFF
TRBJ1-5	NA	TRBD1	TRBV2	TGTGCCAGCAGTGAAACCCGGGACAGAGATCAGCCCCAGCATTTT	CASSETRDRDQPQHF
TRBJ2-7	NA	TRBD2	TRBV7-2	TGTGCCAGCAGCCACGGACTAGCGGGGAGTGTCTACGAGCAGTACTTC	CASSHGLAGSVYEQYF